The sequence of this T cell receptor beta chain was determined in a study of T cell responses to AZD1222 COVID-19 vaccine. This CDR3 comprises 13 residues. Trimming left V 2 bases short and J 4 bases short, with 11 bases between. Germline CDR1 reads GTSNPN; CDR2 reads SVGIG (reference sequence). Concerning this clone itself: Its antigen is not known.

Whole-study findings and limits: Just a handful of people given AZD1222 tested seropositive at baseline.

Here immunoSEQ multiplex PCR was the method, and the copy in TCRdb shows in-frame clones only, minus some. The profile shows 90,000 to 150,000 clones, 70% to 90% of them singletons. This specimen was peripheral blood, taken 28 days after the second AZD1222 dose. The sequence was collected from an adult who received the AZD1222 COVID-19 vaccine. V is TRBV30 and J is TRBJ1-2, with D tentatively TRBD1 (5 bases). This CDR3 is CAWSTPGGYGYTF. The CDR3 coding sequence is TGTGCCTGGAGTACGCCCGGGGGCTATGGCTACACCTTC.